This T cell receptor beta chain was identified during a study of cytomegalovirus exposure and HLA in healthy donors. Regarding the study as a whole: The investigators catalogued 150 to 200 TCR beta chains as cytomegalovirus-associated. An analysis done earlier found most TCR beta V segments productive about 87% or about 30% of the time.

As concerns this clone: Antigen specificity is unknown.

These donors counted as nominally healthy when sampled, but unrecorded immune exposures were likely. Trimming removed 2 bases at V and 7 bases at J, with 16 bases between. The length of the CDR3 is 15 residues. The germline CDR1 and CDR2 sequences are SGHTA and FQGTGA. Primers: 60 Vbeta forward and 13 Jbeta reverse. Profiling relied on immunoSEQ multiplex PCR, and the TCRdb table lists in-frame clones only, not all of them. Among roughly 150,000 clones listed, 76% were seen once. Source material: PBMCs. This chain links TRBV7-3 with TRBJ2-3; D perhaps matches TRBD2 (6 bases). The sequence was obtained from a man aged 40-49 years in good health and CMV-seronegative. The CDR3 sequence: CASSLLSSGGHTQYF. CDR3 bases: TGTGCCAGCAGCTTATTGAGTAGCGGCGGCCATACGCAGTATTTT.